Listed below are T cell receptor beta chains from one sample, sequenced in a study of cytomegalovirus exposure and HLA in healthy donors. Sequencing used immunoSEQ multiplex PCR; TCRdb keeps in-frame clones, though not all of them. The data contain approximately 120,000 clones, 88% of them singletons. The specimen sequenced was PBMCs. All receptors come from a woman aged 18-29 years in good health and CMV-seronegative. CDR3s include the opening cysteine and the closing phenylalanine or tryptophan. A D gene is named only where the DNA matches it firmly. Size is stated for part of the rows, as once, few or many counts, or as a class when the clone is expanded.

J	V	size	D	CDR3	DNA
TRBJ2-1	TRBV7-8	.	TRBD2	CASSLVWAGGLSNNEQFF	TGTGCCAGCAGCTTAGTGTGGGCGGGAGGGCTCAGTAACAATGAGCAGTTCTTC
TRBJ2-1	TRBV7-8	few	.	CASSGLAMNEQFF	TGTGCCAGCAGCGGGCTAGCTATGAATGAGCAGTTCTTC
TRBJ2-4	TRBV27	once	TRBD1	CASSLSARGLGKNIQYF	TGTGCCAGCAGTTTATCGGCCAGGGGGCTTGGCAAAAACATTCAGTACTTC
TRBJ1-4	TRBV15	.	.	CATSWREKLFF	TGTGCCACCAGCTGGCGGGAAAAACTGTTTTTT
TRBJ2-2	TRBV4-3	.	TRBD2	CASSQEDPGLAGLGELFF	TGCGCCAGCAGCCAAGAAGACCCCGGACTAGCGGGATTAGGGGAGCTGTTTTTT
TRBJ1-5	TRBV5-5	.	TRBD1	CASSYTGQAHSNQPQHF	TGTGCCAGCAGCTACACTGGACAGGCACATAGCAATCAGCCCCAGCATTTT
TRBJ1-3	TRBV2	.	TRBD1	CASKRDRIDLNTIYF	TGTGCCAGCAAGAGGGACAGAATCGACCTAAACACCATATATTTT
TRBJ1-1	TRBV5-6	.	.	CASSLAGGLRSAEAFF	TGTGCCAGCAGCTTGGCGGGGGGACTCAGGTCAGCTGAAGCTTTCTTT
TRBJ2-2	TRBV19	.	.	CASTRGRTGELFF	TGTGCCAGTACCAGGGGCCGCACCGGGGAGCTGTTTTTT
TRBJ2-5	TRBV28	.	TRBD1	CASRKYRQGETQYF	TGTGCCAGCAGGAAATATAGACAGGGAGAGACCCAGTACTTC
TRBJ2-1	TRBV4-2	.	.	CASSPEEDEQFF	TGTGCCAGCAGCCCCGAGGAGGATGAGCAGTTCTTC
TRBJ2-1	TRBV7-9	.	TRBD2	CASSSPGTSGRALNEQFF	TGTGCCAGCAGCTCCCCAGGGACTAGCGGGAGGGCCCTGAATGAGCAGTTCTTC
TRBJ2-7	TRBV4-1	.	TRBD2	CASSQAAGGYEQYF	TGCGCCAGCAGCCAAGCAGCGGGAGGCTACGAGCAGTACTTC
TRBJ2-5	TRBV20-1	.	.	CSARPQSSQYF	TGCAGTGCTAGACCCCAGTCATCCCAGTACTTC
TRBJ1-4	TRBV7-8	.	.	CASSLRIGSSGEKLFF	TGTGCCAGCAGCTTAAGGATAGGCAGTTCAGGTGAAAAACTGTTTTTT
TRBJ2-7	TRBV15	few	TRBD2	CATSRGLAGWQYF	TGTGCCACCAGCAGAGGTCTAGCGGGTTGGCAGTACTTC
TRBJ1-2	TRBV30	.	.	CAWSVQNYGYTF	TGTGCCTGGAGTGTACAAAACTATGGCTACACCTTC
TRBJ2-1	TRBV28	.	TRBD2	CASSYPTSGGEYEQFF	TGTGCCAGCAGTTACCCGACTAGCGGGGGGGAATATGAGCAGTTCTTC
TRBJ1-2	TRBV9	.	.	CASSAAGPQDGYTF	TGTGCCAGCAGCGCCGCGGGGCCGCAAGATGGCTACACCTTC
TRBJ2-1	TRBV9	.	.	CASSTQQDVGNEQFF	TGTGCCAGCAGTACTCAACAGGATGTGGGCAATGAGCAGTTCTTC
TRBJ1-1	TRBV9	.	TRBD1	CASSVAGTANTEAFF	TGTGCCAGCAGCGTAGCCGGGACAGCAAACACTGAAGCTTTCTTT
TRBJ1-1	TRBV30	.	TRBD1	CAWRQGANTEAFF	TGTGCCTGGAGGCAGGGGGCAAACACTGAAGCTTTCTTT